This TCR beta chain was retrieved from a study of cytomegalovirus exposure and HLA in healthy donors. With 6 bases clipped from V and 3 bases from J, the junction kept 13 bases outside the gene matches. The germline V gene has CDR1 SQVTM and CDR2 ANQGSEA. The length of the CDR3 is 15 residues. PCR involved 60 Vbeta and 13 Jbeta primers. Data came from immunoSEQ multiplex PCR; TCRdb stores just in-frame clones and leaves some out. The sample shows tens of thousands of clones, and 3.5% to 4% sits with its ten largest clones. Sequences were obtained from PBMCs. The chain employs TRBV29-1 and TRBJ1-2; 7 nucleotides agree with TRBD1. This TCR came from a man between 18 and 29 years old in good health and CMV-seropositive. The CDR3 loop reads CSVQLGGQGDYGYTF. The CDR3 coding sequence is TGCAGCGTCCAACTTGGGGGGCAGGGGGACTATGGCTACACCTTC.